Following are 30 T cell receptor beta chains from one sample sequenced in a study of control samples from healthy donors and cancer patients. The method was immunoSEQ multiplex PCR; TCRdb's version includes in-frame clones alone and lacks a portion of them. The sample has roughly 120,000 clones; about 90% are singletons. Sequencing used blood. All receptors come from a man over 45 in good health.

This sequence joins TRBV19 and TRBJ2-3, with D perhaps assigned TRBD1 or TRBD2 (5 bases each). CDR1 is LNHDA, CDR2 SQIVND, per germline (reference sequence). The V end lost 7 bases, the J end lost 1 base, and 15 bases lay between the germline ends. The CDR3 contains 15 residues. The CDR3 protein is CASTAVGEGTDTQYF. DNA for the CDR3: TGTGCCAGTACAGCCGTGGGGGAAGGCACAGATACGCAGTATTTT.

The rearrangement joins TRBV29-1 to TRBJ2-5; D assignment may be TRBD1 or TRBD2 (6 bases each). Germline CDR1 is SQVTM and CDR2 is ANQGSEA. This CDR3 is built from 15 residues. Trimming stripped 2 bases from V and 5 bases from J, with 18 bases between. The CDR3 DNA is TGCAGCGTTGAACTTGGCCGGGGGCGCGAGGAGACCCAGTACTTC. Translation gives CSVELGRGREETQYF.

This chain joins TRBV27 and TRBJ1-4; TRBD1 aligns across 7 bases. The CDR3 consists of 14 residues. Germline-derived CDR1 and CDR2 are MNHEY and SMNVEV (reference sequence). V lost 3 bases to trimming and J lost 7 bases; unmatched junction nucleotides: 5. The CDR3 spells CASSFVGDSEKLFF. The CDR3 nucleotides are TGTGCCAGCAGTTTTGTAGGGGACAGTGAAAAACTGTTTTTT.

This clone was counted a few times. This chain joins TRBV6-2 or TRBV6-3 and TRBJ2-7; D gene uncertain. V lost 2 bases and J lost 1, with 9 bases in between. The CDR3 extends over 14 amino acids. Germline V gene lookup returns CDR1 MNHEY and CDR2 SVGEGT. The CDR3 bases are TGTGCCAGCAGTTACCGGCAGGCGTCCTACGAGCAGTACTTC. This sequence encodes CASSYRQASYEQYF.

V is TRBV7-9 and J is TRBJ2-5; no clear D gene. The CDR3 is 14 amino acids. The V and J ends lost 0 bases and 4 bases respectively, with 9 bases between them. Germline values: CDR1 SEHNR, CDR2 FQNEAQ (reference sequence). The CDR3 loop is CASSLAQASETQYF. The CDR3 DNA reads as TGTGCCAGCAGCTTAGCCCAGGCTTCAGAGACCCAGTACTTC. Together with reference TRBV7-9 and TRBJ2-5, the CDR3 gives the full variable domain: DTGVSQNPRHKITKRGQNVTFRCDPISEHNRLYWYRQTLGQGPEFLTYFQNEAQLEKSRLLSDRFSAERPKGSFSTLEIQRTEQGDSAMYLCASSLAQASETQYFGPGTRLLVL.

The chain carries TRBV10-3 and TRBJ2-3; D ambiguous. Germline values: CDR1 ENHRY, CDR2 SYGVKD. This CDR3 region has 12 residues. Trimming removed 6 bases from V and 5 bases from J, with 9 bases in between. The CDR3 region has the DNA TGTGCCATCAGCCCACAAGGAGATACGCAGTATTTT. Translated: CAISPQGDTQYF.

The chain combines TRBV11-2 with TRBJ2-7; 8 bases are shared with TRBD2. Germline CDR1 and CDR2: SGHAT and FQNNGV. Trimming at V came to 2 bases and at J to 4 bases, leaving 7 bases not matched to a gene. The CDR3 length is 15 residues. The CDR3 region is CASSLTGGAEYEQYF. The CDR3, as DNA: TGTGCCAGCAGCTTAACGGGGGGGGCTGAGTACGAGCAGTACTTC.

This clone was recorded once. The gene calls are TRBV18 and TRBJ2-5; 10 bases line up with TRBD1. The CDR3 is made up of 15 amino acids. With V trimmed by 7 bases and J by 0 bases, 5 bases remained unmatched. Germline V gene lookup returns CDR1 KGHSH and CDR2 LQKENI. CDR3 sequence: CASCPGTGDQETQYF. The CDR3 coding sequence is TGTGCCAGCTGTCCCGGGACAGGGGACCAAGAGACCCAGTACTTC.

The V and J genes are TRBV5-1 and TRBJ1-6; perhaps TRBD1 as D (6 bases). The V gene's germline CDR1 is SGHRS and CDR2 YFSETQ. The CDR3 extends over 15 amino acids. Deletions cut 4 bases from V and 6 bases from J, with 14 bases between. CDR3 sequence: CASSGLDSPNSPLHF. The CDR3 DNA reads TGCGCCAGCAGCGGATTGGACAGTCCTAATTCACCCCTCCACTTT. Using reference TRBV5-1 and TRBJ1-6 for the parts outside the CDR3, the full variable domain is KAGVTQTPRYLIKTRGQQVTLSCSPISGHRSVSWYQQTPGQGLQFLFEYFSETQRNKGNFPGRFSGRQFSNSRSEMNVSTLELGDSALYLCASSGLDSPNSPLHFGNGTRLTVT.

The count of this clone is one. The chain has TRBV5-1 and TRBJ2-1; 12 bases are shared with TRBD2. Germline CDR1 is SGHRS and CDR2 is YFSETQ. This CDR3 is 15 amino acids long. The V gene end was trimmed by 3 bases and the J gene end by 4 bases; junction bases not matched to a gene: 2. CDR3 nucleotide sequence: TGCGCCAGCAGCTATACTAGCGGGGGGTACAATGAGCAGTTCTTC. Its protein product is CASSYTSGGYNEQFF.

This chain links TRBV6-5 with TRBJ1-2; perhaps TRBD1 as D (5 bases). This CDR3 is 15 amino acids long. The V gene's germline CDR1 is MNHEY and CDR2 SVGAGI. V lost 2 bases, J lost 7 bases, and 17 bases lay in between. The CDR3 coding sequence is TGTGCCAGCAGTTACCGGGACGGCCGTGTGGGTGGCTACACCTTC. Residues: CASSYRDGRVGGYTF.

The V call is TRBV10-3, the J call TRBJ1-2, with TRBD1 identical over 7 bases. V shed 9 bases and J 7 bases; nucleotides not matched to a gene: 17. CDR3 length: 15 amino acids. Germline-derived CDR1 and CDR2 are ENHRY and SYGVKD. CDR3 bases: TGTGCCATTACAATTCACGACGACAGGGCGGTTGGCTACACCTTC. Protein sequence: CAITIHDDRAVGYTF.

Only a few counts were recorded for this clone. This chain connects TRBV2 to TRBJ1-5; TRBD1 matches at 7 bases. The CDR3 sequence is 13 residues long. V lost 4 bases and J lost 6; bases outside the gene matches: 3. Germline V gene data show CDR1 as SNHLY and CDR2 as FYNNEI. Here the CDR3 DNA reads TGTGCCAGCAGTGGACAGGGCACTCAGCCCCAGCATTTT. Protein: CASSGQGTQPQHF.

With regard to this clone: At one of its ends the junction is not consistent with the germline gene, which may arise from a read error. This CDR3 is also generated by other DNA sequences in the sample. The chain is built from TRBV6-1 and TRBJ1-3, with no clear D. The germline V gene encodes CDR1 MNHNS and CDR2 SASEGT. This CDR3 comprises 14 residues. CDR3 residues: CASSEGDSGNTIYF. The CDR3 coding sequence is TGTGCTAGCAGTGAAGGAGACTCTGGAAACACCATATATTTT.

This chain joins TRBV10-2 and TRBJ1-6; a possible D gene is TRBD1 (5 bases). This CDR3 has 16 residues. The germline V gene has CDR1 WSHSY and CDR2 SAAADI. Trimming removed 3 bases from V and 0 bases from J, with 9 bases in between. The CDR3 loop is CASSEGVSSYNSPLHF. CDR3 nucleotides: TGCGCCAGCAGTGAAGGGGTTAGCTCCTATAATTCACCCCTCCACTTT.

The table lists this clone with a few counts. V gene TRBV9 combines with J gene TRBJ2-4; weak D call: TRBD1 (6 bases). The CDR3 totals 14 residues. Deletions cut 3 bases from V and 6 bases from J, with 13 bases between. The germline V gene encodes CDR1 SGDLS and CDR2 YYNGEE. The CDR3 sequence is CASSEAGTRNIQYF. In DNA form, the CDR3 reads TGTGCCAGCAGCGAAGCAGGGACAAGAAACATTCAGTACTTC.

In its sample, this clone was seen a few times. The chain employs TRBV7-2 and TRBJ2-5; TRBD2 agrees at 9 bases. Germline CDR1 is SGHTA and CDR2 is FQGNSA. The junction had 3 bases not matched to a gene; V was cut back by 2 bases and J by 2 bases. There are 15 residues in the CDR3. The CDR3 is CASSLQAGGQETQYF. CDR3 nucleotide sequence: TGTGCCAGCAGCTTACAAGCGGGGGGACAAGAGACCCAGTACTTC.

The chain links TRBV7-8 to TRBJ2-7; TRBD1 matches at 7 bases. Germline loops: CDR1 SGHVS, CDR2 FQNEAQ. This CDR3 spans 14 amino acids. With V trimmed by 4 bases and J by 7 bases, 10 bases remained unmatched. The DNA for the CDR3 is TGTGCCAGCAGCTCACAGGGGCTATTTGTTGAGCAGTACTTC. Translating it yields CASSSQGLFVEQYF.

This clone was found a few times. J is TRBJ1-5 and V is TRBV3-1 (or the pseudogene TRBV3-2); unclear D gene. With 5 bases removed from V and 0 bases from J, the gap between germline ends came to 5 bases. Looked up from germline, CDR1 is LGHDT and CDR2 is YNNKEL (reference sequence). This CDR3 contains 13 residues. The CDR3 here is CASSVNSNQPQHF. In nucleotides, the CDR3 is TGTGCCAGCAGCGTTAATAGCAATCAGCCCCAGCATTTT.

The rearrangement links TRBV5-5 to TRBJ2-1; the match to TRBD2 covers 10 bases. The CDR3 length is 15 residues. Trimming cost V 2 bases and J 7 bases; bases outside gene matches: 6. The germline gives CDR1 SGHKS, CDR2 YYEKEE (reference sequence). The CDR3 region has the DNA TGTGCCAGCAGCTTCCAAAGCGGGGGGGCAAATGAGCAGTTCTTC. Residues: CASSFQSGGANEQFF.

The rearrangement joins TRBV24-1 to TRBJ2-5, with TRBD2 matching 15 bases. J gave up 4 bases and V 4 bases, and 6 bases lay outside the gene matches. CDR3 size: 17 residues. Per germline, CDR1 KGHDR and CDR2 SFDVKD. DNA of the CDR3: TGTGCCACCAGTGACCCTGGACTAGCGGGGGGGCCAGAGACCCAGTACTTC. Protein product: CATSDPGLAGGPETQYF.

This clone was picked up one time. V and J are TRBV27 and TRBJ1-1, with D hard to call. The CDR3 is made up of 13 amino acids. Germline CDR1 reads MNHEY; CDR2 reads SMNVEV (reference sequence). Trimming removed 2 bases from V and 3 bases from J, with 7 bases in between. CDR3 DNA sequence: TGTGCCAGCAGTTTAGTGGAAGACACTGAAGCTTTCTTT. This codes for CASSLVEDTEAFF.

This chain links TRBV5-1 with TRBJ2-5, with D hard to call. This CDR3 contains 14 residues. Deletions cut 5 bases from V and 7 bases from J, with 18 bases between. Per the germline V gene, CDR1 is SGHRS and CDR2 is YFSETQ. Here the CDR3 reads CASSASIEVRTQYF. For the CDR3, the DNA is TGCGCCAGCAGTGCCTCTATTGAAGTCAGGACCCAGTACTTC.

The chain uses TRBV9 and TRBJ1-2; D might be TRBD1 (5 bases). CDR3 length equals 15 residues. With 3 bases removed from V and 2 bases from J, the gap between germline ends came to 14 bases. Germline V gene data show CDR1 as SGDLS and CDR2 as YYNGEE. The CDR3 DNA reads TGTGCCAGCAGCGCAAGTGGGTACAGGAACTATGGCTACACCTTC. As protein: CASSASGYRNYGYTF.

This chain uses TRBV19 with TRBJ1-1; D gene unclear. V was shortened by 1 base and J by 0 bases, with 12 bases between the two germline ends. Looked up from germline, CDR1 is LNHDA and CDR2 is SQIVND (reference sequence). The CDR3 runs 16 residues. The CDR3 protein is CASSIGAHIMNTEAFF. In nucleotides, the CDR3 is TGTGCCAGTAGTATAGGTGCACACATAATGAACACTGAAGCTTTCTTT.

The chain couples TRBV25-1 to TRBJ1-1; no definite D call. The CDR3 totals 17 residues. V was shortened by 2 bases and J by 1 base, with 17 bases between the two germline ends. Germline assignment: CDR1 MGHDK and CDR2 SYGVNS. The CDR3 protein is CASSELPLGRPNTEAFF. The DNA for the CDR3 is TGTGCCAGCAGTGAACTCCCGTTAGGCAGGCCGAACACTGAAGCTTTCTTT.

CDR3 sequence: CSASPDGGDGYTF. The CDR3 nucleotides read TGCAGTGCTAGTCCCGACGGGGGGGATGGCTACACCTTC. The chain employs TRBV20-1 and TRBJ1-2; D perhaps matches TRBD1 (5 bases). Germline V gene lookup returns CDR1 DFQATT and CDR2 SNEGSKA (reference sequence). This CDR3 has 13 amino acids. Trimming removed 3 bases at V and 6 bases at J, with 14 bases between.

The J gene is TRBJ2-7, the V gene TRBV3-1 (or the pseudogene TRBV3-2); 7 nucleotides agree with TRBD1. Unmatched junction bases numbered 2, after V lost 4 bases and J lost 2 bases. This CDR3 has 13 amino acids. Germline V gives CDR1 LGHDT, CDR2 YNNKEL (reference sequence). The CDR3 loop reads CASSRQGTYEQYF. The DNA for the CDR3 is TGTGCCAGCAGCCGACAGGGCACCTACGAGCAGTACTTC.

For this clone: A junction end diverges from the germline sequence, so it may reflect a read error. The chain couples TRBV7-9 to TRBJ2-5, with 7 bases fitting TRBD1. CDR1 and CDR2 from the germline V gene are SEHNR and FQNEAQ (reference sequence). This CDR3 is 14 amino acids long. Here the CDR3 reads CASSLGQGEETQYF. In DNA, the CDR3 is TGTGCCAGCAGTTTAGGGCAGGGGGAAGAGACCCAGTACTTC.

V usage is TRBV6-5 and J usage is TRBJ1-1; D gene uncertain. The germline gives CDR1 MNHEY, CDR2 SVGAGI. This CDR3 contains 13 residues. The V gene lost 2 bases and the J gene lost 3 bases, with 7 bases spanning the gap. Here the CDR3 DNA reads TGTGCCAGCAGTTACACCCCCTACACTGAAGCTTTCTTT. Its protein product is CASSYTPYTEAFF.